The present entry profiles one TCR beta chain with its context. Its matching antigen is unknown. Clones were read by immunoSEQ multiplex PCR, and TCRdb kept only the in-frame ones, dropping some. The sample includes 190,000 or so clones, under 95% of them seen just once. This sample was taken from a study of T cell responses to AZD1222 COVID-19 vaccine. This CDR3 region has 16 residues. The germline V gene has CDR1 LGHNA and CDR2 YNFKEQ. The junction had 7 bases not matched to a gene; V was cut back by 5 bases and J by 2 bases. Whole-study results and caveats: Repertoire samples came only from after the peak T cell response.

The sequence derives from an adult who received the AZD1222 COVID-19 vaccine. The sequencing here drew on peripheral blood, taken 28 days after the second AZD1222 dose. The chain combines TRBV4-2 with TRBJ1-5, with 9 nucleotides matching TRBD1. CDR3 in amino acids: CASSFIQGAGNQPQHF. The DNA of the CDR3 is TGTGCCAGCAGCTTCATACAGGGGGCGGGCAATCAGCCCCAGCATTTT.